The 28 T cell receptor beta chains below come from one sample, sequenced in a study of T-cell reconstitution after alpha-beta-depleted transplantation in children. Molecular barcoding with unique molecular identifiers was used for the TCRbeta library. TCRdb used MiXCR to reprocess the PCR reads, holding one entry per CDR3 protein. The data hold over 100,000 distinct CDR3 sequences, with approximately 10% observed a single time. The source material was PBMCs, sampled before TCRalphabeta/CD19-depleted stem cell transplant. The receptors come from a boy between 2 and 10 years old with acute lymphoblastic leukemia, due to receive a stem cell transplant.

This sequence joins TRBV27 and TRBJ2-7, with TRBD2 matching over 8 bases. This CDR3 region has 15 residues. With 6 bases clipped from V and 1 base from J, the junction kept 8 bases outside the gene matches. Per the germline V gene, CDR1 is MNHEY and CDR2 is SMNVEV (reference sequence). CDR3 in amino acids: CASSHRAGESYEQYF. CDR3 bases: TGTGCCAGCAGCCACCGAGCGGGGGAGTCCTACGAGCAGTACTTC.

This clonotype was seen just once. The chain recombines TRBV5-1 with TRBJ1-1, with D possibly matching TRBD1 (5 bases). The CDR3 length is 14 residues. Germline V gene lookup returns CDR1 SGHRS and CDR2 YFSETQ. V lost 0 bases and J 11 bases, leaving 17 bases between the germline ends. The CDR3 region is CASSLAKGRDRAFF. DNA of the CDR3: TGCGCCAGCAGCTTGGCCAAGGGCAGGGATAGGGCTTTCTTT.

This clonotype was found a few times. The V gene is TRBV5-1, the J gene TRBJ1-6, with 9 bases aligning to TRBD1. The ends lost 2 bases at V and 11 bases at J; junction bases unmatched: 5. This CDR3 has 14 amino acids. Germline CDR1 reads SGHRS; CDR2 reads YFSETQ. The CDR3 DNA follows: TGCGCCAGCAGCTTAGGACAGGGGAATACACCCCTCCACTTT. Its translation is CASSLGQGNTPLHF.

Ten or more counts support this clonotype. The V and J genes are TRBV20-1 and TRBJ1-6, with 7 bases aligning to TRBD1. The germline CDR1 and CDR2 sequences are DFQATT and SNEGSKA (reference sequence). The CDR3 totals 15 residues. Germline trimming cut 3 bases from V and 5 bases from J; bases unmatched to any gene: 7. CDR3 protein: CSASAKGAHNSPLHF. DNA of the CDR3: TGCAGTGCTAGCGCAAAGGGGGCGCATAATTCACCCCTCCACTTT.

V usage is TRBV6-1 and J usage is TRBJ2-5; TRBD2 aligns across 13 bases. CDR3 length: 13 amino acids. Germline assignment: CDR1 MNHNS and CDR2 SASEGT. V was clipped by 6 bases and J by 8 bases; unmatched bases: 3. As DNA, the CDR3 is TGTGCCAGCAGGCGACTAGCGGGAGGAACCCAGTACTTC. Its protein is CASRRLAGGTQYF.

This clonotype occurred many times. The chain has TRBV5-1 and TRBJ1-1; 7 bases line up with TRBD1. The length of the CDR3 is 14 residues. The germline CDR1 and CDR2 sequences are SGHRS and YFSETQ. With 5 bases clipped from V and 3 bases from J, the junction kept 7 bases outside the gene matches. This chain's CDR3 is CASRPGGRDTEAFF. Written as DNA, the CDR3 is TGCGCCAGCAGGCCAGGGGGAAGGGACACTGAAGCTTTCTTT.

This chain links TRBV20-1 with TRBJ2-7; no clear D gene. CDR3 length: 13 amino acids. The V and J ends lost 5 bases and 0 bases respectively, with 11 bases between them. Germline V gene sequence: CDR1 DFQATT, CDR2 SNEGSKA (reference sequence). The CDR3 nucleotides are TGCAGTGCTGGAAGGACGGCCTCCTACGAGCAGTACTTC. This sequence encodes CSAGRTASYEQYF.

This clonotype was counted between two and nine times. The rearrangement links TRBV4-1 to TRBJ1-6; D is possibly TRBD1 (5 bases). V lost 2 bases and J lost 6, with 14 bases in between. From germline, CDR1 is MGHRA and CDR2 YSYEKL. The length of the CDR3 is 16 residues. The CDR3 nucleotides read TGCGCCAGCAGCCAAACCCCATTGGGGGTTAATTCACCCCTCCACTTT. Protein: CASSQTPLGVNSPLHF.

The chain combines TRBV10-3 with TRBJ2-7; D gene unclear. Looked up from germline, CDR1 is ENHRY and CDR2 is SYGVKD. Trimming stripped 2 bases from V and 3 bases from J, with 8 bases between. The CDR3 length is 13 residues. CDR3 in DNA: TGTGCCATCAGTGAGCGTTCGGACTACGAGCAGTACTTC. It encodes CAISERSDYEQYF.

The CDR3 reads CATPRLPASGRASSYNEQFF. The CDR3 DNA sequence: TGTGCCACCCCCAGACTACCCGCTAGCGGGAGGGCGAGCTCCTACAATGAGCAGTTCTTC. The gene calls are TRBV11-1 and TRBJ2-1; 12 bases map to TRBD2. There are 20 residues in the CDR3. Germline V gives CDR1 SGHAT, CDR2 FQDESV (reference sequence). V gave up 10 bases and J gave up 0 bases; unmatched junction bases: 19. The full variable domain, completed using reference TRBV11-1 and TRBJ2-1, is EAEVAQSPRYKITEKSQAVAFWCDPISGHATLYWYRQILGQGPELLVQFQDESVVDDSQLPKDRFSAERLKGVDSTLKIQPAELGDSAMYLCATPRLPASGRASSYNEQFFGPGTRLTVL.

This clonotype was observed many times. The chain is built from TRBV7-2 and TRBJ2-1; 10 nucleotides agree with TRBD2. The junction had 8 bases not matched to a gene; V was cut back by 3 bases and J by 6 bases. Germline CDR1 SGHTA, CDR2 FQGNSA. The CDR3 contains 16 residues. For the CDR3, the DNA is TGTGCCAGCAGCTTGGCTTCTAGCGGGGGTCCCAATGAGCAGTTCTTC. This sequence encodes CASSLASSGGPNEQFF. The full variable domain, in which reference TRBV7-2 and TRBJ2-1 provide the parts outside the CDR3, is GAGVSQSPSNKVTEKGKDVELRCDPISGHTALYWYRQSLGQGLEFLIYFQGNSAPDKSGLPSDRFSAERTGGSVSTLTIQRTQQEDSAVYLCASSLASSGGPNEQFFGPGTRLTVL.

This clonotype was counted only a few times. The chain uses TRBV25-1 and TRBJ2-7; 7 nucleotides line up with TRBD1. J lost 3 bases, V lost 4 bases, and 9 bases had no gene match. Germline lookup yields CDR1 MGHDK and CDR2 SYGVNS. CDR3 size: 15 residues. As DNA, the CDR3 is TGTGCCAGCAGTGGATCCGGACAGGACGGCTACGAGCAGTACTTC. Its protein is CASSGSGQDGYEQYF.

This clonotype was detected ten times or more. The chain uses TRBV6-1 and TRBJ2-3, with a tentative D call TRBD1 (6 bases). The germline gives CDR1 MNHNS, CDR2 SASEGT. The CDR3 contains 16 residues. V dropped 4 bases and J dropped 2 bases, with 16 bases sitting between them. The CDR3 DNA follows: TGTGCCAGCAGTGTCTCCGGGACACGGTCCACAGATACGCAGTATTTT. This sequence encodes CASSVSGTRSTDTQYF.

This clonotype was recorded a few times. The chain's CDR3 is CASSPAGLGANEQFF. CDR3 coding DNA: TGCGCCAGCAGCCCGGCCGGACTAGGGGCCAATGAGCAGTTCTTC. The chain uses TRBV5-1 and TRBJ2-1, with 7 bases lining up with TRBD2. Looked up from germline, CDR1 is SGHRS and CDR2 is YFSETQ. Trimming at V came to 4 bases and at J to 6 bases, leaving 10 bases not matched to a gene. This CDR3 comprises 15 residues.

This clonotype was counted at least ten times. The chain has TRBV11-3 and TRBJ1-1; D unresolved. Germline lookup yields CDR1 SGHNT and CDR2 YENEEA. The CDR3 totals 16 residues. The V and J ends lost 4 bases and 0 bases respectively, with 15 bases between them. CDR3 nucleotide sequence: TGTGCCAGCAGCTCCGGGTTGTCGGGAGTGAACACTGAAGCTTTCTTT. Translated, it gives CASSSGLSGVNTEAFF.

The CDR3 reads CASTGRETQYF. CDR3 nucleotide sequence: TGTGCCAGCACAGGGCGAGAGACCCAGTACTTC. The rearrangement links TRBV7-9 to TRBJ2-5; a possible D gene is TRBD1 (5 bases). Germline CDR1 SEHNR, CDR2 FQNEAQ (reference sequence). This CDR3 comprises 11 residues. Trimming took off 7 bases at V and 4 bases at J, with 7 bases between the two ends.

This clonotype turned up a few times. The chain uses TRBV7-2 and TRBJ2-3, with a weak D call TRBD2 (6 bases). Germline V gives CDR1 SGHTA, CDR2 FQGNSA. V lost 5 bases, J lost 1 base, and 10 bases lay in between. CDR3 length: 14 residues. The CDR3 here is CASSTVAGTDTQYF. In nucleotides, the CDR3 is TGTGCCAGCAGCACCGTAGCGGGCACAGATACGCAGTATTTT.

This clonotype has a handful of counts. J is TRBJ2-2 and V is TRBV5-1; D remains unclear. V was clipped by 0 bases and J by 0 bases, with 6 bases between them. The germline CDR1 and CDR2 sequences are SGHRS and YFSETQ. This CDR3 region has 15 residues. CDR3 in DNA: TGCGCCAGCAGCTTGGGGGTTACGAACACCGGGGAGCTGTTTTTT. Protein sequence: CASSLGVTNTGELFF.

In this sample, this clonotype turned up many times. The chain recombines TRBV5-6 with TRBJ2-1; no clear D. Trimming removed 1 base at V and 3 bases at J, with 5 bases between. Germline V gene sequence: CDR1 SGHDT, CDR2 YYEEEE. The CDR3 is 13 residues long. The CDR3 nucleotides read TGTGCCAGCAGCTTGTTTTACTACAATGAGCAGTTCTTC. It codes for CASSLFYYNEQFF.

The chain combines TRBV7-9 with TRBJ1-5, with TRBD1 as a possible D gene (6 bases). V was pared by 0 bases and J by 6 bases, with 12 bases between. Looked up from germline, CDR1 is SEHNR and CDR2 is FQNEAQ (reference sequence). This CDR3 comprises 15 residues. This chain's CDR3 is CASSLAAGVVQPQHF. As DNA, the CDR3 is TGTGCCAGCAGCTTAGCGGCAGGGGTGGTTCAGCCCCAGCATTTT.

At least ten counts were recorded for this clonotype. The chain recombines TRBV6-5 with TRBJ1-5; a possible D gene is TRBD1 (5 bases). CDR3 size: 14 residues. CDR1 MNHEY and CDR2 SVGAGI come from the germline V gene. The V end lost 4 bases, the J end lost 5 bases, and 12 bases lay between the germline ends. The CDR3 here is CASSLTRVYQPQHF. The CDR3 bases are TGTGCCAGCAGTTTGACCAGGGTTTATCAGCCCCAGCATTTT.

This clonotype was seen at least ten times. The chain has TRBV5-1 and TRBJ2-7; D is uncertain. V was cut by 0 bases and J by 3 bases, with 7 bases left in between. This CDR3 spans 13 amino acids. The germline V gene has CDR1 SGHRS and CDR2 YFSETQ. The CDR3 DNA is TGCGCCAGCAGCTTGGGGCCGGGCTACGAGCAGTACTTC. Residues: CASSLGPGYEQYF.

This chain joins TRBV5-1 and TRBJ1-1; D not resolved. The length of the CDR3 is 15 residues. Germline CDR1 reads SGHRS; CDR2 reads YFSETQ. Trimming pared 0 bases from V and 0 bases from J, leaving 9 bases between. CDR3 amino acids: CASSLGGTMNTEAFF. The CDR3 DNA sequence: TGCGCCAGCAGCTTGGGGGGAACCATGAACACTGAAGCTTTCTTT.

The genes are TRBV15 and TRBJ2-7; D could derive from TRBD1 or TRBD2 (6 bases each). The CDR3 runs to 15 residues. The germline gives CDR1 LNHNV, CDR2 YYDKDF (reference sequence). Trimming took off 8 bases at V and 2 bases at J, with 19 bases between the two ends. The CDR3 sequence is CATWSPGADPYEQYF. In DNA form, the CDR3 reads TGTGCCACCTGGTCCCCGGGGGCTGACCCCTACGAGCAGTACTTC.

Only a few counts were recorded for this clonotype. The rearrangement links TRBV10-3 to TRBJ2-1; tentative D call: TRBD2 (6 bases). The length of the CDR3 is 13 residues. V gave up 6 bases and J gave up 5 bases, with 11 bases separating them. Germline V CDR1 and CDR2: ENHRY, SYGVKD. CDR3 protein: CAISREKHNEQFF. CDR3 bases: TGTGCCATCAGCCGGGAGAAACACAATGAGCAGTTCTTC.

This clonotype was seen at least ten times. This chain connects TRBV20-1 to TRBJ2-7; the match to TRBD1 covers 7 bases. The CDR3 has 13 amino acids. With 3 bases clipped from V and 1 base from J, the junction kept 3 bases outside the gene matches. The germline V gene has CDR1 DFQATT and CDR2 SNEGSKA (reference sequence). The CDR3 region has the DNA TGCAGTGCTAGCCCGGGACAGTCCTACGAGCAGTACTTC. Translation gives CSASPGQSYEQYF.

This clonotype was recorded at least ten times. The CDR3 spells CASSPLKGRGKGYYEQYF. The CDR3 DNA is TGTGCCAGCAGTCCCCTAAAGGGTAGAGGTAAAGGCTACTACGAGCAGTACTTC. V gene TRBV6-1 combines with J gene TRBJ2-7; D uncertain. There are 18 residues in the CDR3. Trimming removed 5 bases at V and 3 bases at J, with 26 bases between. Looked up from germline, CDR1 is MNHNS and CDR2 is SASEGT.

There are many counts of this clonotype. The gene calls are TRBV10-2 and TRBJ1-1; no firm D call. CDR1 is WSHSY and CDR2 is SAAADI in the germline V gene. The CDR3 sequence is 11 residues long. Trimming shortened V by 7 bases and J by 1 base, and 4 bases separated the two germline ends. The CDR3 sequence is CASTQNTEAFF. The CDR3 DNA reads TGCGCCAGCACCCAGAACACTGAAGCTTTCTTT.